This T cell receptor beta chain was documented in a study of blood T cells in healthy people across ages. Findings and caveats of the study: One million T cells yielded diversity estimates that were considered underestimates. Naive CD4+ cells and diversity were both higher in long-lived donors than in aged donors.

Trimming cost V 4 bases and J 8 bases; bases outside gene matches: 9. The CDR3 spans 14 residues. Germline V CDR1 and CDR2: DFQATT, SNEGSKA (reference sequence). A second PCR of roughly 7 to 11 cycles used a sample-barcoded 5' primer and a J-beta primer mix. Each cDNA was tagged by a template-switch adaptor containing 12 random nucleotides. In TCRdb, the 5' RACE reads were re-called with MiXCR into one record per CDR3 protein. This table has over 1,500,000 distinct CDR3 sequences, about 39% appearing once. With regard to this clonotype: Antigen: not known.

The clonotype originates from a human donor in good health. V is TRBV20-1 and J is TRBJ1-5; 9 nucleotides line up with TRBD1. Sequenced material: blood. The CDR3 DNA reads as TGCAGTGCTAAATCCGGGACAGGGACTAAGCCCCAGCATTTT. Translating it yields CSAKSGTGTKPQHF.